This T cell receptor (beta chain) was documented in a study of patients and donors after allogeneic stem cell transplantation. V was clipped by 2 bases and J by 3 bases; unmatched bases: 9. Germline values: CDR1 DFQATT, CDR2 SNEGSKA (reference sequence). This CDR3 region has 15 residues. This clonotype was counted at least ten times. TCRdb independently ran MiXCR on the RT-PCR reads; one entry per CDR3 protein. The table includes 920,000 or so distinct CDR3 sequences, roughly 17% detected once. The TCR originated in a human donor who was either an allogeneic HSCT recipient or a stem cell or donor lymphocyte infusion donor (not recorded which). It is not recorded whose cells these are; they may come from a transplant donor. The V and J genes are TRBV20-1 and TRBJ2-7; TRBD1 aligns across 8 bases. The sample comprised blood, either unsorted or a sorted T cell fraction (not recorded which). The CDR3 loop is CSARQGAKTIYEQYF. For the CDR3, the DNA is TGCAGTGCTAGACAGGGGGCGAAAACCATCTACGAGCAGTACTTC.